The 16 T cell receptor beta chains listed next were all sequenced from one sample in a study of beta chain features in type 1 diabetes. Whole-study results and caveats: People with Type 1 diabetes carried modestly yet significantly shorter TCRB CDR3s in all four CD4+ subsets.

These TCRs' antigens remain unknown. Since all of the isolated RNA was reverse transcribed, expressed TCRB transcripts were what got sequenced. Only in-frame clones appear in the TCRdb table, and some are missing; sequencing was by immunoSEQ multiplex PCR. The sample holds 250,000 to 350,000 clones; roughly an eighth are singletons and the top ten take about 0.017%. The specimen sequenced was naive CD4+ T cells from blood. The receptors shown here come from a man between 25 and 39 years old with type 1 diabetes.

A few counts support this clone. V usage is TRBV6-5 and J usage is TRBJ1-1; 7 bases are shared with TRBD1. The germline V gene encodes CDR1 MNHEY and CDR2 SVGAGI. The trim removed 5 bases at V and 8 bases at J, leaving 2 bases unmatched. The CDR3 runs 11 residues. The CDR3 here is CASSTQGEAFF. CDR3 in DNA: TGTGCCAGCAGTACACAGGGGGAAGCTTTCTTT.

Points on this clone: Distinct nucleotide sequences in the sample also encode this CDR3. The chain combines TRBV7-9 with TRBJ2-1; a possible D gene is TRBD2 (6 bases). The CDR3 covers 13 residues. The germline V and J ends were trimmed by 1 base and 7 bases, with 8 bases remaining between them. Germline V gene lookup returns CDR1 SEHNR and CDR2 FQNEAQ (reference sequence). CDR3 sequence reads: CASSLGAGNEQFF. The CDR3 DNA follows: TGTGCCAGCAGCTTAGGAGCGGGTAATGAGCAGTTCTTC.

Only a few counts were recorded for this clone. The rearrangement links TRBV28 to TRBJ2-7; D ambiguous. The CDR3 extends over 12 amino acids. V was shortened by 3 bases and J by 5 bases, with 8 bases between the two germline ends. Germline CDR1 and CDR2: MDHEN and SYDVKM. CDR3 sequence: CASSFRDNEQYF. The CDR3 bases are TGTGCCAGCAGTTTTCGAGACAACGAGCAGTACTTC.

This clone turned up a few times. This chain connects TRBV7-2 to TRBJ2-2, with 8 positions matching TRBD2. The CDR3 contains 16 residues. Germline V CDR1 and CDR2: SGHTA, FQGNSA. The V gene end was trimmed by 5 bases and the J gene end by 4 bases; junction bases not matched to a gene: 9. CDR3 DNA sequence: TGTGCCAGCAGCCCTTTGATGAGCGGGAGCACCGGGGAGCTGTTTTTT. This sequence encodes CASSPLMSGSTGELFF.

This clone was picked up a small number of times. Other nucleotide sequences in the sample specify the same CDR3. J is TRBJ2-7 and V is TRBV19, with D possibly being TRBD2 (6 bases). Trimming pared 5 bases from V and 2 bases from J, leaving 10 bases between. CDR1 is LNHDA, CDR2 SQIVND, per germline (reference sequence). CDR3 length: 13 residues. CDR3 region: CASSQIAAYEQYF. For the CDR3, the DNA is TGTGCCAGTAGTCAGATAGCGGCCTACGAGCAGTACTTC. The whole variable domain, filled in from reference TRBV19 and TRBJ2-7, reads DGGITQSPKYLFRKEGQNVTLSCEQNLNHDAMYWYRQDPGQGLRLIYYSQIVNDFQKGDIAEGYSVSREKKESFPLTVTSAQKNPTAFYLCASSQIAAYEQYFGPGTRLTVT.

This clone was observed a handful of times. The chain recombines TRBV7-3 with TRBJ2-7, with TRBD1 identical over 7 bases. This CDR3 is 12 amino acids long. Germline CDR1 SGHTA, CDR2 FQGTGA. The V segment lost 8 bases and the J segment 5 bases; nucleotides outside the gene matches: 6. CDR3 sequence reads: CASSRTGDEQYF. For the CDR3, the DNA is TGTGCCAGCTCGCGAACAGGGGACGAGCAGTACTTC.

This chain uses TRBV14 with TRBJ2-7; D is perhaps TRBD2 (6 bases). V gave up 6 bases and J gave up 0 bases, with 9 bases separating them. CDR3 length: 13 residues. Looked up from germline, CDR1 is SGHDN and CDR2 is FVKESK. The DNA of the CDR3 is TGTGCCAGCAGTCACGGGAGCTCCTACGAGCAGTACTTC. Amino acids: CASSHGSSYEQYF. Based on the CDR3 plus reference TRBV14 and TRBJ2-7, the full variable domain is EAGVTQFPSHSVIEKGQTVTLRCDPISGHDNLYWYRRVMGKEIKFLLHFVKESKQDESGMPNNRFLAERTGGTYSTLKVQPAELEDSGVYFCASSHGSSYEQYFGPGTRLTVT.

In this sample, this clone turned up a few times. A junction boundary mismatches the germline segment, possibly from a read error. This chain connects TRBV2 to TRBJ1-1; a possible D gene is TRBD1 (5 bases). CDR3 length: 12 amino acids. CDR1 is SNHLY and CDR2 is FYNNEI in the germline V gene. CDR3 DNA sequence: TGTGCCAGCGGTGAGTGGGACTATGAAGCTTTCTTT. It encodes CASGEWDYEAFF.

This chain uses TRBV7-2 with TRBJ2-1, with unresolved D. Trimming took off 5 bases at V and 3 bases at J, with 14 bases between the two ends. CDR1 and CDR2 (germline): SGHTA, FQGNSA. The CDR3 runs 15 residues. The CDR3: CASSPSLLHYNEQFF. The CDR3 nucleotides are TGTGCCAGCAGCCCCTCACTACTGCACTACAATGAGCAGTTCTTC.

This clone showed up just a few times. This sequence joins TRBV9 and TRBJ2-5, with D possibly being TRBD2 (5 bases). The CDR3 contains 15 residues. Per germline, CDR1 SGDLS and CDR2 YYNGEE. The V end lost 2 bases, the J end lost 2 bases, and 13 bases lay between the germline ends. Written as DNA, the CDR3 is TGTGCCAGCAGCGTGAGTTCAGCGGTTCAAGAGACCCAGTACTTC. Translated: CASSVSSAVQETQYF. The full variable domain, with the rest looked up from reference TRBV9 and TRBJ2-5, is DSGVTQTPKHLITATGQRVTLRCSPRSGDLSVYWYQQSLDQGLQFLIQYYNGEERAKGNILERFSAQQFPDLHSELNLSSLELGDSALYFCASSVSSAVQETQYFGPGTRLLVL.

This clone has more than one count but fewer than ten. This chain uses TRBV15 with TRBJ1-2; D uncertain. This CDR3 spans 13 amino acids. Trimming took off 1 base at V and 4 bases at J, with 7 bases between the two ends. The germline V gene has CDR1 LNHNV and CDR2 YYDKDF (reference sequence). As DNA, the CDR3 is TGTGCCACCAGCAGAGGGAACAGCTATGGCTACACCTTC. Amino acids: CATSRGNSYGYTF. Drawing the rest from reference TRBV15 and TRBJ1-2, the complete variable domain is DAMVIQNPRYQVTQFGKPVTLSCSQTLNHNVMYWYQQKSSQAPKLLFHYYDKDFNNEADTPDNFQSRRPNTSFCFLDIRSPGLGDTAMYLCATSRGNSYGYTFGSGTRLTVV.

The table lists this clone with a few counts. The chain carries TRBV5-1 and TRBJ2-7, with 7 bases aligning to TRBD2. The germline CDR1 and CDR2 sequences are SGHRS and YFSETQ. The junction had 1 base not matched to a gene; V was cut back by 0 bases and J by 1 base. The CDR3 extends over 14 amino acids. The CDR3 bases are TGCGCCAGCAGCTTGGACGGGAGGTCCTACGAGCAGTACTTC. It codes for CASSLDGRSYEQYF.

CDR3 region: CASSPLAGASNEQFF. DNA of the CDR3: TGTGCCAGCTCACCACTAGCGGGAGCGTCCAATGAGCAGTTCTTC. The rearrangement uses TRBV18 and TRBJ2-1; 9 bases fit TRBD2. CDR1 KGHSH and CDR2 LQKENI come from the germline V gene. CDR3 length equals 15 residues. Trimming at V came to 1 base and at J to 6 bases, leaving 4 bases not matched to a gene.

The chain employs TRBV14 and TRBJ2-1, with D unresolved. V was trimmed by 3 bases and J by 6 bases, leaving 12 bases between them. The germline CDR1 and CDR2 sequences are SGHDN and FVKESK. This CDR3 has 14 residues. CDR3 nucleotides: TGTGCCAGCAGCCAGATTAGCATCGGCAATGAGCAGTTCTTC. Its protein product is CASSQISIGNEQFF.

The V call is TRBV7-3, the J call TRBJ2-5; TRBD2 matches 10 bases. The V segment lost 4 bases and the J segment 4 bases; nucleotides outside the gene matches: 6. The CDR3 is made up of 15 amino acids. CDR1 SGHTA and CDR2 FQGTGA come from the germline V gene. CDR3 sequence: CASSSSGRAIETQYF. The CDR3 DNA is TGTGCCAGCAGCTCGAGCGGGAGGGCCATAGAGACCCAGTACTTC.

This clone showed up just a few times. The V call is TRBV6-5, the J call TRBJ2-5; 7 bases agree with TRBD1. This CDR3 has 11 amino acids. The germline V gene encodes CDR1 MNHEY and CDR2 SVGAGI. The ends lost 4 bases at V and 11 bases at J; junction bases unmatched: 4. The CDR3: CASSSGGRQYF. The CDR3 DNA reads TGTGCCAGCAGTTCAGGGGGAAGGCAGTACTTC.